The 11 T cell receptor beta chains presented below share a single source sample, sequenced in a study of blood T cell repertoires in COVID-19. Assay used: immunoSEQ multiplex PCR; TCRdb lists only in-frame clones, some missing. Counted here are some 200,000 clones, roughly 85% occurring once; the ten biggest clones make up about 2.4%. Sample: peripheral blood. These receptors were collected from a woman in her 70s with COVID-19, enrolled during active disease.

The chain uses TRBV9 and TRBJ1-5; D gene ambiguous. The CDR3 totals 13 residues. V was shortened by 0 bases and J by 4 bases, with 5 bases between the two germline ends. Germline V gene data show CDR1 as SGDLS and CDR2 as YYNGEE. The CDR3: CASSVDENQPQHF. CDR3 coding DNA: TGTGCCAGCAGCGTAGACGAGAATCAGCCCCAGCATTTT.

V gene TRBV29-1 combines with J gene TRBJ1-1, with 9 bases aligning to TRBD1. The CDR3 is made up of 14 amino acids. V dropped 4 bases and J dropped 6; count of bases not matched to a gene: 9. CDR1 and CDR2 from the germline V gene are SQVTM and ANQGSEA. The CDR3 spells CSVAPGTGSAEAFF. For the CDR3, the DNA is TGCAGCGTTGCCCCCGGGACAGGGTCCGCTGAAGCTTTCTTT.

V usage is TRBV19 and J usage is TRBJ1-2, with D maybe TRBD1 (6 bases). This CDR3 has 16 amino acids. Germline lookup yields CDR1 LNHDA and CDR2 SQIVND (reference sequence). V was shortened by 6 bases and J by 3 bases, with 20 bases between the two germline ends. DNA of the CDR3: TGTGCCAGTAGGACTTTACAGGGCTCGTATGACTATGGCTACACCTTC. Amino acids: CASRTLQGSYDYGYTF.

The chain carries TRBV5-1 and TRBJ2-7; D is uncertain. The V end was cut by 1 base, the J end by 0 bases, with 8 bases between. This CDR3 has 14 residues. Germline lookup yields CDR1 SGHRS and CDR2 YFSETQ. DNA for the CDR3: TGCGCCAGCAGCTTGACATCCCCCTCCTACGAGCAGTACTTC. Protein product: CASSLTSPSYEQYF.

The chain recombines TRBV7-9 with TRBJ1-5; the D is unclear. From germline, CDR1 is SEHNR and CDR2 FQNEAQ (reference sequence). V was cut by 1 base and J by 2 bases, with 12 bases left in between. The CDR3 spans 16 residues. DNA for the CDR3: TGTGCCAGCAGCTTAGATGATTGGGCAGGCAATCAGCCCCAGCATTTT. Protein: CASSLDDWAGNQPQHF.

This chain joins TRBV7-9 and TRBJ1-1; D is ambiguous. CDR3 length equals 15 residues. V was cut by 5 bases and J by 0 bases, with 13 bases left in between. The germline gives CDR1 SEHNR, CDR2 FQNEAQ (reference sequence). The DNA for the CDR3 is TGTGCCAGCAGCCCCGCGACACATTTGAACACTGAAGCTTTCTTT. It codes for CASSPATHLNTEAFF.

This chain joins TRBV7-8 and TRBJ1-2; D may be TRBD1 (5 bases). The CDR3 is made up of 13 amino acids. V was shortened by 3 bases and J by 3 bases, with 8 bases between the two germline ends. Germline CDR1 and CDR2: SGHVS and FQNEAQ. The chain's CDR3 is CASSFGADYGYTF. The CDR3 coding sequence is TGTGCCAGCAGCTTTGGGGCAGACTATGGCTACACCTTC.

This clone has just one count. The chain carries TRBV29-1 and TRBJ1-1, with TRBD1 as a possible D gene (6 bases). The CDR3 extends over 19 amino acids. Trimming removed 6 bases from V and 0 bases from J, with 29 bases in between. The germline V gene has CDR1 SQVTM and CDR2 ANQGSEA. CDR3 residues: CSVPKTGQPNRFMNTEAFF. CDR3 coding DNA: TGCAGCGTCCCCAAAACCGGACAGCCGAACAGATTTATGAACACTGAAGCTTTCTTT. Variable domain in full (rest from reference TRBV29-1 and TRBJ1-1): SAVISQKPSRDICQRGTSLTIQCQVDSQVTMMFWYRQQPGQSLTLIATANQGSEATYESGFVIDKFPISRPNLTFSTLTVSNMSPEDSSIYLCSVPKTGQPNRFMNTEAFFGQGTRLTVV.

V and J are TRBV19 and TRBJ2-2; 11 bases are a match to TRBD1. The CDR3 extends over 18 amino acids. CDR1 and CDR2 from the germline V gene are LNHDA and SQIVND (reference sequence). With V trimmed by 3 bases and J by 0 bases, 6 bases remained unmatched. This CDR3 reads CASSMLLGQGANTGELFF. The CDR3 DNA reads as TGTGCCAGTAGTATGCTATTGGGACAGGGGGCGAACACCGGGGAGCTGTTTTTT.

V usage is TRBV9 and J usage is TRBJ1-1; D gene unclear. CDR3 length: 13 amino acids. CDR1 is SGDLS, CDR2 YYNGEE, per germline. V was trimmed by 7 bases and J by 3 bases, leaving 13 bases between them. This chain's CDR3 is CASEPTLHTEAFF. CDR3 DNA sequence: TGTGCCAGCGAGCCCACGCTGCACACTGAAGCTTTCTTT.

The chain couples TRBV2 to TRBJ1-1, with D perhaps matching TRBD1 (5 bases). This CDR3 region has 13 residues. Germline assignment: CDR1 SNHLY and CDR2 FYNNEI. V was trimmed by 7 bases and J by 4 bases, leaving 13 bases between them. The CDR3 loop reads CASNVRVRTEAFF. As DNA, the CDR3 is TGTGCCAGCAACGTCAGGGTTCGCACTGAAGCTTTCTTT.